This is a list of T cell receptor beta chains from one sample in a study of beta chain features in type 1 diabetes. Assay used: immunoSEQ multiplex PCR; TCRdb lists only in-frame clones, some missing. The sample holds under 200,000 clones, around 8% seen once. Specimen: central memory CD4+ T cells from blood. Every receptor here comes from a woman under 30 with type 1 diabetes. CDR3s include the opening cysteine and the closing phenylalanine or tryptophan. The order of the fields is clone size, J gene, V gene, D gene, CDR3 protein, CDR3 DNA. A D gene is named only where the DNA matches it firmly. The size entry is marked missing in some rows and otherwise reads once, few, many or a size class.

-,TRBJ2-2,TRBV4-1,-,CASSHTGSGTGELFF,TGCGCCAGCAGCCACACAGGGTCCGGTACCGGGGAGCTGTTTTTT
-,TRBJ1-2,TRBV19,-,CASSMDSRYGYTF,TGTGCCAGTAGTATGGATAGCCGTTATGGCTACACCTTC
few,TRBJ2-7,TRBV11-1,TRBD1,CASSSPGQGYEQYF,TGTGCCAGCAGCTCCCCGGGACAGGGATACGAGCAGTACTTC
-,TRBJ2-7,TRBV11-3,-,CASSLSSEQYF,TGTGCCAGCAGCTTATCGAGCGAGCAGTACTTC
few,TRBJ2-7,TRBV30,TRBD2,CAWSAVAGVEQYF,TGTGCCTGGAGTGCGGTAGCGGGAGTCGAGCAGTACTTC
-,TRBJ1-5,TRBV11-2,TRBD1,CASSIDRVRQPQHF,TGTGCCAGCAGCATTGACAGGGTACGACAGCCCCAGCATTTT
-,TRBJ1-3,TRBV30,-,CAWTEGSSGNTIYF,TGTGCCTGGACCGAGGGCTCCTCTGGAAACACCATATATTTT
few,TRBJ2-5,TRBV4-2,TRBD2,CASSQDYASGSRETQYF,TGTGCCAGCAGCCAAGATTACGCTAGCGGGAGTCGGGAGACCCAGTACTTC
-,TRBJ1-3,TRBV18,-,CASSPPNSAALGNTIYF,TGTGCCAGCTCACCACCGAACAGTGCAGCACTCGGAAACACCATATATTTT
few,TRBJ2-7,TRBV5-1,-,CASSLVASVDEQYF,TGCGCCAGCAGCTTGGTGGCTAGCGTCGACGAGCAGTACTTC
-,TRBJ2-7,TRBV5-1,TRBD2,CASRPLAGPSEQYF,TGCGCCAGCAGACCCCTAGCGGGCCCTTCTGAGCAGTACTTC
-,TRBJ2-7,TRBV5-1,TRBD1,CASSPRTGVAYEQYF,TGCGCCAGCAGCCCAAGGACAGGGGTGGCCTACGAGCAGTACTTC
-,TRBJ2-7,TRBV5-5,-,CASSRPGTAGAEQYF,TGTGCCAGCAGTCGACCGGGGACAGCGGGGGCCGAGCAGTACTTC
-,TRBJ2-5,TRBV19,TRBD2,CASTPRGGRLETQYF,TGTGCCAGTACCCCGCGGGGCGGGAGACTAGAGACCCAGTACTTC
-,TRBJ2-5,TRBV6-5,TRBD1,CAISDRAETQYF,TGTGCCATCAGTGACAGGGCAGAGACCCAGTACTTC
few,TRBJ2-7,TRBV28,-,CASSDSLLVGSIEQYF,TGTGCCAGCAGTGATTCCCTACTAGTCGGATCGATCGAGCAGTACTTC
few,TRBJ2-1,TRBV28,TRBD2,CASSRTSGGDEQFF,TGTGCCAGCAGTAGGACTAGCGGGGGTGATGAGCAGTTCTTC
many,TRBJ1-1,TRBV29-1,-,CRLRMNTEAFF,TGCAGACTACGTATGAACACTGAAGCTTTCTTT
few,TRBJ1-6,TRBV10-3,TRBD1,CAMGVGTGSSPLHF,TGTGCCATGGGGGTGGGGACAGGATCTTCACCCCTCCACTTT
few,TRBJ2-7,TRBV2,-,CASARDWMSEQYF,TGTGCCAGCGCAAGGGACTGGATGAGTGAGCAGTACTTC
-,TRBJ2-5,TRBV6-1,TRBD1,CASSVKGAGQETQYF,TGTGCCAGCAGTGTTAAGGGGGCCGGTCAAGAGACCCAGTACTTC
few,TRBJ1-2,TRBV2,-,CASSQAQGVNYGYTF,TGTGCCAGCAGCCAAGCCCAGGGCGTTAACTATGGCTACACCTTC
few,TRBJ2-7,TRBV28,-,CASSRPGTSYEQYF,TGTGCCAGCAGTAGACCAGGGACTTCCTACGAGCAGTACTTC
few,TRBJ1-4,TRBV7-2,-,CASTPMGGNEKLFF,TGTGCCAGCACCCCTATGGGGGGTAATGAAAAACTGTTTTTT
few,TRBJ2-7,TRBV6-6,TRBD1,CASSYRDSTYEQYF,TGTGCCAGCAGTTACAGGGACAGTACCTACGAGCAGTACTTC
-,TRBJ2-3,TRBV7-2,TRBD2,CASSWGPGRGSTDTQYF,TGTGCCAGCAGCTGGGGGCCCGGGAGGGGTAGCACAGATACGCAGTATTTT
once,TRBJ2-1,TRBV19,-,CASRAAGPVSEQFF,TGTGCCAGTAGGGCGGCGGGGCCCGTCAGTGAGCAGTTCTTC
-,TRBJ1-1,TRBV11-2,-,CASSLTGAEAFF,TGTGCCAGCAGCTTAACGGGTGCTGAAGCTTTCTTT
-,TRBJ2-2,TRBV4-1,TRBD2,CASRTVLAGKRYTGELFF,TGCGCCAGCAGGACGGTACTAGCGGGAAAACGATACACCGGGGAGCTGTTTTTT
-,TRBJ2-7,TRBV2,-,CASSRTGNEQYF,TGTGCCAGCAGTAGAACAGGGAACGAGCAGTACTTC
-,TRBJ2-6,TRBV7-8,TRBD1,CASSLGGRGRTGANVLTF,TGTGCCAGCAGCTTAGGAGGCAGGGGGCGCACTGGGGCCAACGTCCTGACTTTC
-,TRBJ1-1,TRBV18,TRBD1,CASSEQPAPGTGEAFF,TGTGCCAGCTCCGAGCAGCCCGCGCCCGGGACAGGTGAAGCTTTCTTT
few,TRBJ1-4,TRBV29-1,TRBD1,CSVTGSYGEKLFF,TGCAGCGTGACAGGGAGCTATGGGGAAAAACTGTTTTTT
few,TRBJ2-5,TRBV6-6,TRBD1,CASSYETGPETQYF,TGTGCCAGCAGTTACGAGACAGGGCCAGAGACCCAGTACTTC
few,TRBJ1-2,TRBV11-1,-,CASSPGQRYGYTF,TGTGCCAGCAGCCCTGGACAGCGCTATGGCTACACCTTC
few,TRBJ2-7,TRBV7-2,-,CASSQGRVLEQYF,TGTGCCAGCAGCCAAGGCAGGGTCCTCGAGCAGTACTTC
many,TRBJ2-5,TRBV5-1,-,CASSLSLQETQYF,TGCGCCAGCAGCTTGTCGCTACAAGAGACCCAGTACTTC
-,TRBJ1-5,TRBV7-2,-,CASSEHSGQPQHF,TGTGCCAGCAGCGAGCACAGCGGCCAGCCCCAGCATTTT
many,TRBJ2-1,TRBV15,TRBD1,CATSSAYRQGRDEQFF,TGTGCCACCAGCAGCGCATACCGACAGGGAAGGGATGAGCAGTTCTTC
-,TRBJ1-5,TRBV19,-,CASSMGGGSNQPQHF,TGTGCCAGTAGTATGGGGGGGGGCTCCAATCAGCCCCAGCATTTT
-,TRBJ2-3,TRBV9,-,CASSTGDSTDTQYF,TGTGCCAGCAGCACGGGGGACTCCACAGATACGCAGTATTTT